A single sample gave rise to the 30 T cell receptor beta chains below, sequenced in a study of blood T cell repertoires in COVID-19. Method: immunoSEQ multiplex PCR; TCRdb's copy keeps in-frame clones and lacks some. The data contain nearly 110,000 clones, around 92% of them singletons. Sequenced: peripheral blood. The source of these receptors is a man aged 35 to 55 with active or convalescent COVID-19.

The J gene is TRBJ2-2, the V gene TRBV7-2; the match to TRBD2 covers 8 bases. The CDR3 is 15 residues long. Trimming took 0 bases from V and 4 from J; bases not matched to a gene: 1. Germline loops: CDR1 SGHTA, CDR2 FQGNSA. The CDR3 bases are TGTGCCAGCAGCTTAGCCACTAGCGGCACCGGGGAGCTGTTTTTT. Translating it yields CASSLATSGTGELFF.

CDR3 protein: CASSETSGNEQYF. The CDR3 nucleotides read TGTGCCAGCAGCGAGACTAGCGGCAACGAGCAGTACTTC. This sequence joins TRBV12-3 or TRBV12-4 and TRBJ2-7, with 9 bases lining up with TRBD2. After removal of 6 bases from V and 5 bases from J, the junction contained 5 bases not matched to a gene. The CDR3 totals 13 residues.

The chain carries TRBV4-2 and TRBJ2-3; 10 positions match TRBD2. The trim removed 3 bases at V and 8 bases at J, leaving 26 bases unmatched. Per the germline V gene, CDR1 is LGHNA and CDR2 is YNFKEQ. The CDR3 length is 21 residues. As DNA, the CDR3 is TGTGCCAGCAGCCATAACTCCGGGGGGCTAGCGGGAGACCCCCGGGTAGGTACGCAGTATTTT. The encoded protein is CASSHNSGGLAGDPRVGTQYF.

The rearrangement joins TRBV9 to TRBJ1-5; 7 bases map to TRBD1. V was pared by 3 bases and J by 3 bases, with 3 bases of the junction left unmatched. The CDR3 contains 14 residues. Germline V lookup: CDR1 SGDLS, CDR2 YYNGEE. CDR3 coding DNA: TGTGCCAGCAGCGCAGGGGGAATCAATCAGCCCCAGCATTTT. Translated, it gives CASSAGGINQPQHF.

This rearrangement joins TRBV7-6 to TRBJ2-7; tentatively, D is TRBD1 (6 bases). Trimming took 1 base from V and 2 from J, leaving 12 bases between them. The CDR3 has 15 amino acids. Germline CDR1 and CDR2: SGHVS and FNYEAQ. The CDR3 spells CASSLGSGGTYEQYF. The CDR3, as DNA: TGTGCCAGCAGCTTAGGAAGTGGGGGCACCTACGAGCAGTACTTC.

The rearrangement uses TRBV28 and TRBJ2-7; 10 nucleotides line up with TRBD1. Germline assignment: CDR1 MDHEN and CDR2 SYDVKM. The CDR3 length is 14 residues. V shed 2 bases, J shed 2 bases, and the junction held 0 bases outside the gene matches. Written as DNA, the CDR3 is TGTGCCAGCAGTTTAGGGACAGGGGCCTACGAGCAGTACTTC. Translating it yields CASSLGTGAYEQYF.

Here the CDR3 DNA reads TGTGCCAGCAGCTTAGGGGGGGTGAGAGAAAAACTGTTTTTT. Protein sequence: CASSLGGVREKLFF. V gene TRBV11-2 combines with J gene TRBJ1-4; maybe TRBD1 (5 bases). The length of the CDR3 is 14 residues. Per the germline V gene, CDR1 is SGHAT and CDR2 is FQNNGV. V was clipped by 1 base and J by 8 bases, with 11 bases between them.

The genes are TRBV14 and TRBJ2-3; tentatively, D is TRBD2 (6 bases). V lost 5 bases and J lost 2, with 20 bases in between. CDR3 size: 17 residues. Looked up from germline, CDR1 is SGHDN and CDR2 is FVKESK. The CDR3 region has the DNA TGTGCCAGCAGCGCATCGCCGGGACTGTATGCCACAGATACGCAGTATTTT. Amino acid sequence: CASSASPGLYATDTQYF.

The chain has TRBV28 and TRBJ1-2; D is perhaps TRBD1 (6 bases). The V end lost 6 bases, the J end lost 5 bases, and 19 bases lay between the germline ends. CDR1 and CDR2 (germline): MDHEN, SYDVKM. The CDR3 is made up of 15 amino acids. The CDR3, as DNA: TGTGCCAGCAGACCTGCCCAAGGACAGCTTTATGGCTACACCTTC. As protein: CASRPAQGQLYGYTF.

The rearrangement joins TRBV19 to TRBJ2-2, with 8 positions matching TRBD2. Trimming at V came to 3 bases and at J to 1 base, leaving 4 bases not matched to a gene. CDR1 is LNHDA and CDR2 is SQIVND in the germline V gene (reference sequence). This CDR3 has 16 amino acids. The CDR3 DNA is TGTGCCAGTAGTATCAGCGGGAGCCTGAACACCGGGGAGCTGTTTTTT. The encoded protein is CASSISGSLNTGELFF.

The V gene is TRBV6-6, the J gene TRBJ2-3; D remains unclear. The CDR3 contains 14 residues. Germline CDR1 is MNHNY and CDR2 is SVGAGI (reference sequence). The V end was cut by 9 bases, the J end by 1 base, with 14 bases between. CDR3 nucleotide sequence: TGTGCCAGTATCGGAGTGTGGGGCACAGATACGCAGTATTTT. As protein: CASIGVWGTDTQYF.

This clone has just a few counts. CDR3 in amino acids: CASSKVGHEQFF. In DNA, the CDR3 is TGTGCCAGCTCCAAGGTGGGCCATGAGCAGTTCTTC. The J gene is TRBJ2-1, the V gene TRBV27; no definite D call. There are 12 residues in the CDR3. V was clipped by 8 bases and J by 8 bases, with 13 bases between them. The germline CDR1 and CDR2 sequences are MNHEY and SMNVEV (reference sequence).

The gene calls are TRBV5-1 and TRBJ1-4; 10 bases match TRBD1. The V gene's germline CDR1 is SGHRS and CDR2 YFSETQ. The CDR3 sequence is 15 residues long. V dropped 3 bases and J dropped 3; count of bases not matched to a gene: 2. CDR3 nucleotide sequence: TGCGCCAGCAGCTCAGGACAGGGGGCTAATGAAAAACTGTTTTTT. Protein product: CASSSGQGANEKLFF. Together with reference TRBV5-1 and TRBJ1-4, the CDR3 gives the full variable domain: KAGVTQTPRYLIKTRGQQVTLSCSPISGHRSVSWYQQTPGQGLQFLFEYFSETQRNKGNFPGRFSGRQFSNSRSEMNVSTLELGDSALYLCASSSGQGANEKLFFGSGTQLSVL.

The CDR3 is CASSLAGGRTYEQYF. Here the CDR3 DNA reads TGTGCCAGCAGTTTAGCAGGCGGGAGGACCTACGAGCAGTACTTC. V usage is TRBV27 and J usage is TRBJ2-7, with 8 bases fitting TRBD2. The CDR3 contains 15 residues. Germline CDR1 and CDR2: MNHEY and SMNVEV (reference sequence). V trimming: 2 bases; J trimming: 2 bases; junction bases outside the gene matches: 5.

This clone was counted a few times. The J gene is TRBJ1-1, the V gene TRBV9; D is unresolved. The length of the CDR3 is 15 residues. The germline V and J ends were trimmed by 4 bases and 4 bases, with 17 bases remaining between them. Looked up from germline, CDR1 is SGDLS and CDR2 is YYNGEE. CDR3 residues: CASSPAFDPGTEAFF. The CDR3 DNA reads TGTGCCAGCAGCCCCGCCTTCGACCCGGGCACTGAAGCTTTCTTT.

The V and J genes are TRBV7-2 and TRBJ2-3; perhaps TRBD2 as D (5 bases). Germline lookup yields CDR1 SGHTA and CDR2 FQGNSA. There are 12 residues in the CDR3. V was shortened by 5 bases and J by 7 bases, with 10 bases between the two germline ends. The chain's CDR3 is CASSPETNTQYF. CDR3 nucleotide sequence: TGTGCCAGCAGCCCTGAGACTAATACGCAGTATTTT.

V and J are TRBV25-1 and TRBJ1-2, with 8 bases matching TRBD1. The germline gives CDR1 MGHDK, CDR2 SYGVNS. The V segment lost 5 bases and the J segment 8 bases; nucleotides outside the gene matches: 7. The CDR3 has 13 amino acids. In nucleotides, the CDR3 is TGTGCCAGCAGTATGCAGGGGGCAAGCGGCTACACCTTC. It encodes CASSMQGASGYTF.

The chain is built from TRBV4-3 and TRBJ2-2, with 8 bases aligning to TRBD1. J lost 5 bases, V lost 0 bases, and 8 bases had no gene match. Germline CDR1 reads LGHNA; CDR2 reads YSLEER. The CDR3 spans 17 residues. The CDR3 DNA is TGCGCCAGCAGCCAAGAGACGACAGGGGCACCTACCGGGGAGCTGTTTTTT. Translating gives CASSQETTGAPTGELFF.

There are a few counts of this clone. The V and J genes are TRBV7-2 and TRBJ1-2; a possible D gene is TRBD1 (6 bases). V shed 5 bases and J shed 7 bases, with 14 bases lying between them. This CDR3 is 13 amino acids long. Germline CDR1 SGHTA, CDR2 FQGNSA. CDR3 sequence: CASSPRAGAGYTF. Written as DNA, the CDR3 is TGTGCCAGCAGCCCTAGGGCGGGGGCTGGCTACACCTTC.

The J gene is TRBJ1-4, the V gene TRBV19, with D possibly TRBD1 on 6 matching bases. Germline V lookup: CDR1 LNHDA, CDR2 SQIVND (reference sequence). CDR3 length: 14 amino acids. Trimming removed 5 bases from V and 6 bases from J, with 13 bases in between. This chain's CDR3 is CASSARGPHEKLFF. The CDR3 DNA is TGTGCCAGTAGTGCCAGGGGTCCCCATGAAAAACTGTTTTTT.

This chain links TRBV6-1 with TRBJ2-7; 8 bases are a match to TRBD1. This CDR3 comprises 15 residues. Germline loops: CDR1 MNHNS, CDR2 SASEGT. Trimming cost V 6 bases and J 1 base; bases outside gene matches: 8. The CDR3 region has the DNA TGTGCCAGCAGCTTCAGGGGGCTGGGATCCTACGAGCAGTACTTC. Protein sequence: CASSFRGLGSYEQYF.

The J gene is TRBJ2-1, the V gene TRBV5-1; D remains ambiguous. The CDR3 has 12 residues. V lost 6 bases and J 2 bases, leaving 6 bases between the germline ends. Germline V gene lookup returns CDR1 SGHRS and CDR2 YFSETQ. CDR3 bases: TGCGCCAGCATTAGTCCCTACAATGAGCAGTTCTTC. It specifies CASISPYNEQFF.

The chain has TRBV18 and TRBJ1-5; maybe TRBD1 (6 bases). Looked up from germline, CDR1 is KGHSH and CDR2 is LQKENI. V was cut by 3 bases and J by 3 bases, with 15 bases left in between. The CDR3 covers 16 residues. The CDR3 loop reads CASSPTQQGANQPQHF. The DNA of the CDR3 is TGTGCCAGCTCACCGACACAACAGGGCGCCAATCAGCCCCAGCATTTT. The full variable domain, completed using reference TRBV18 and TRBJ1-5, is NAGVMQNPRHLVRRRGQEARLRCSPMKGHSHVYWYRQLPEEGLKFMVYLQKENIIDESGMPKERFSAEFPKEGPSILRIQQVVRGDSAAYFCASSPTQQGANQPQHFGDGTRLSIL.

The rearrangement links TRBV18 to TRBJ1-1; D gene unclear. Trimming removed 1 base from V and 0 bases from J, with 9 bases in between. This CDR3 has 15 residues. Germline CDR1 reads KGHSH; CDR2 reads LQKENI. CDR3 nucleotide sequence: TGTGCCAGCTCACCACGGCAGGTCCTGAACACTGAAGCTTTCTTT. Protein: CASSPRQVLNTEAFF. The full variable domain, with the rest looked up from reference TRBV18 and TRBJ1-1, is NAGVMQNPRHLVRRRGQEARLRCSPMKGHSHVYWYRQLPEEGLKFMVYLQKENIIDESGMPKERFSAEFPKEGPSILRIQQVVRGDSAAYFCASSPRQVLNTEAFFGQGTRLTVV.

The CDR3 nucleotides read TGTGCCAGCAGCTTGGCCGTTAGTGAAAAACTGTTTTTT. It is translated as CASSLAVSEKLFF. The gene calls are TRBV5-5 and TRBJ1-4; the D is unclear. Trimming removed 0 bases at V and 7 bases at J, with 7 bases between. Germline values: CDR1 SGHKS, CDR2 YYEKEE (reference sequence). The CDR3 runs to 13 residues.

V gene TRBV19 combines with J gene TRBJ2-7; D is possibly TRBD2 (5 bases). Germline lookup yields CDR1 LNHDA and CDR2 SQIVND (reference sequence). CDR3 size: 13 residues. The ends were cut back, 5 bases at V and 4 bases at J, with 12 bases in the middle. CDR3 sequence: CASSVGSVYEQYF. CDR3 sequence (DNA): TGTGCCAGTAGTGTTGGGAGCGTATACGAGCAGTACTTC. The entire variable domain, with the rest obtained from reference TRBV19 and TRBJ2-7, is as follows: DGGITQSPKYLFRKEGQNVTLSCEQNLNHDAMYWYRQDPGQGLRLIYYSQIVNDFQKGDIAEGYSVSREKKESFPLTVTSAQKNPTAFYLCASSVGSVYEQYFGPGTRLTVT.

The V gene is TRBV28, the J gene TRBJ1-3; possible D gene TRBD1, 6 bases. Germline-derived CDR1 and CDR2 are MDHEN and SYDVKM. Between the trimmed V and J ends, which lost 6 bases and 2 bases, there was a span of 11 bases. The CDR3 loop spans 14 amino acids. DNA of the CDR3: TGTGCCAGCAGATCGACAGGAACTGGAAACACCATATATTTT. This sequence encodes CASRSTGTGNTIYF.

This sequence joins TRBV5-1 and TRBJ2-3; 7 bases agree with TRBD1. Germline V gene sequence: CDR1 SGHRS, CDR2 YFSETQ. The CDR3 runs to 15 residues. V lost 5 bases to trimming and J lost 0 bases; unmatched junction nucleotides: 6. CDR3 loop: CASSRTGDSTDTQYF. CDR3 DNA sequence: TGCGCCAGCAGTCGAACAGGGGACAGCACAGATACGCAGTATTTT.

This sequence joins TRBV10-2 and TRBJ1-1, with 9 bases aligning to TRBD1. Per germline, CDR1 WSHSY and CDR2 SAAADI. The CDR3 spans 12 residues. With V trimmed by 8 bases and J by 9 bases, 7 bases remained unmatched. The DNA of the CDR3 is TGCGCCAGCCTTAAACAGGGGGCGAAAGCTTTCTTT. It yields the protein CASLKQGAKAFF.

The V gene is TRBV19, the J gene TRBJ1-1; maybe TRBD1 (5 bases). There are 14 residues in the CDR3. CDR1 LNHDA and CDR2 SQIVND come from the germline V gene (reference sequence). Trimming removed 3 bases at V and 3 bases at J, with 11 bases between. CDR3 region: CASSMTRVDTEAFF. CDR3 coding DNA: TGTGCCAGTAGTATGACCAGGGTCGACACTGAAGCTTTCTTT.